Described below is a single T cell receptor beta chain sequence and its context. Measured with immunoSEQ multiplex PCR; TCRdb has only the in-frame clones, and not every one. The table includes 40,000 to 60,000 clones, 94% detected once. The data were obtained in a study of T cell changes during pregnancy in multiple sclerosis. Trimming removed 6 bases from V and 6 bases from J; junction bases left unmatched: 6. CDR1 SGHAT and CDR2 FQDESV come from the germline V gene (reference sequence). The CDR3 consists of 13 residues. The chain is built from TRBV11-1 and TRBJ1-2, with TRBD1 identical over 8 bases. The specimen comprised CD4+ T cells from peripheral blood mononuclear cells, sampled in the first trimester of pregnancy. The clonotype originates from a female donor with multiple sclerosis, enrolled in a pregnancy study. The CDR3 bases are TGTGCCAGCAGTCGAAAACAGGGGGATGGCTACACCTTC. It yields the protein CASSRKQGDGYTF.